One sample yielded the 27 T cell receptor beta chains listed below, sequenced in a study of blood T cell repertoires in COVID-19. The protocol was immunoSEQ multiplex PCR, while the TCRdb copy is restricted to in-frame clones and leaves out a portion. The sample shows 200,000 or so clones, around 84% of them seen only once. The sequencing input was PBMCs or T cells enriched from blood (not recorded which). The receptors shown here come from a woman in her thirties or forties with acute COVID-19.

The chain links TRBV28 to TRBJ1-6; the match to TRBD1 covers 9 bases. Germline CDR1 reads MDHEN; CDR2 reads SYDVKM. The trim removed 5 bases at V and 7 bases at J, leaving 3 bases unmatched. There are 14 residues in the CDR3. This CDR3 reads CASSRTGENSPLHF. In DNA form, the CDR3 reads TGTGCCAGCAGTCGGACAGGGGAAAATTCACCCCTCCACTTT.

The chain couples TRBV7-6 to TRBJ1-1; the D gene is possibly TRBD1 (6 bases). The CDR3 is made up of 16 amino acids. Germline V lookup: CDR1 SGHVS, CDR2 FNYEAQ. V dropped 1 base and J dropped 2 bases, with 14 bases sitting between them. This chain's CDR3 is CASSLGVRGFNTEAFF. The CDR3 region has the DNA TGTGCCAGCAGCTTAGGTGTCAGGGGATTTAACACTGAAGCTTTCTTT. The whole variable domain, filled in from reference TRBV7-6 and TRBJ1-1, reads GAGVSQSPRYKVTKRGQDVALRCDPISGHVSLYWYRQALGQGPEFLTYFNYEAQQDKSGLPNDRFSAERPEGSISTLTIQRTEQRDSAMYRCASSLGVRGFNTEAFFGQGTRLTVV.

The genes are TRBV4-2 and TRBJ2-7; the match to TRBD2 covers 14 bases. CDR3 length: 15 amino acids. V dropped 1 base and J dropped 4; count of bases not matched to a gene: 0. CDR1 and CDR2 (germline): LGHNA, YNFKEQ. This CDR3 reads CASSQGLAGGYEQYF. The CDR3 region has the DNA TGTGCCAGCAGCCAAGGACTAGCGGGGGGGTACGAGCAGTACTTC.

The chain carries TRBV6-5 and TRBJ1-3; D not resolved. The CDR3 runs to 14 residues. Trimming left V 0 bases short and J 4 bases short, with 7 bases between. Germline V gives CDR1 MNHEY, CDR2 SVGAGI. In DNA form, the CDR3 reads TGTGCCAGCAGTTACTCGGCTCCCGGAAACACCATATATTTT. The encoded protein is CASSYSAPGNTIYF.

This chain links TRBV24-1 with TRBJ2-5; 8 nucleotides align to TRBD1. Germline V gives CDR1 KGHDR, CDR2 SFDVKD. This CDR3 region has 17 residues. Trimming removed 0 bases from V and 5 bases from J; junction bases left unmatched: 10. The CDR3 DNA is TGTGCCACCAGTGATTTGCCGGGCAGGGGGCAATGGGAGACCCAGTACTTC. Protein product: CATSDLPGRGQWETQYF.

This sequence joins TRBV7-9 and TRBJ1-4; 7 nucleotides line up with TRBD1. V lost 3 bases and J lost 7; bases outside the gene matches: 5. Germline values: CDR1 SEHNR, CDR2 FQNEAQ (reference sequence). The CDR3 loop spans 14 amino acids. The CDR3 is CASSLTGTFEKLFF. The CDR3 coding sequence is TGTGCCAGCAGCTTGACAGGGACCTTTGAAAAACTGTTTTTT.

The chain recombines TRBV7-6 with TRBJ1-4, with D unclear. The CDR3 length is 14 residues. Trimming shortened V by 5 bases and J by 7 bases, and 14 bases separated the two germline ends. From germline, CDR1 is SGHVS and CDR2 FNYEAQ. The CDR3 loop reads CASSPLSLREKLFF. DNA of the CDR3: TGTGCCAGCAGCCCCCTGAGTTTACGTGAAAAACTGTTTTTT. Full variable domain (rest looked up from reference TRBV7-6 and TRBJ1-4): GAGVSQSPRYKVTKRGQDVALRCDPISGHVSLYWYRQALGQGPEFLTYFNYEAQQDKSGLPNDRFSAERPEGSISTLTIQRTEQRDSAMYRCASSPLSLREKLFFGSGTQLSVL.

V usage is TRBV9 and J usage is TRBJ1-3; D remains unclear. From germline, CDR1 is SGDLS and CDR2 YYNGEE. The CDR3 totals 17 residues. Trimming left V 0 bases short and J 0 bases short, with 13 bases between. Here the CDR3 reads CASSVEVRSDSGNTIYF. CDR3 DNA sequence: TGTGCCAGCAGCGTAGAGGTTAGGAGTGACTCTGGAAACACCATATATTTT.

This CDR3 reads CASSIQGQEAFF. The CDR3 nucleotides are TGTGCCAGTAGTATTCAGGGACAAGAAGCTTTCTTT. This sequence joins TRBV19 and TRBJ1-1, with a tentative D call TRBD1 (6 bases). Germline V gene sequence: CDR1 LNHDA, CDR2 SQIVND (reference sequence). The CDR3 has 12 amino acids. Trimming took 3 bases from V and 8 from J, leaving 10 bases between them.

This rearrangement joins TRBV5-1 to TRBJ1-6; no clear D. V lost 0 bases and J 3 bases, leaving 7 bases between the germline ends. The germline V gene has CDR1 SGHRS and CDR2 YFSETQ. The CDR3 sequence is 15 residues long. CDR3 amino acids: CASSLGAGYNSPLHF. CDR3 nucleotide sequence: TGCGCCAGCAGCTTGGGGGCAGGCTATAATTCACCCCTCCACTTT.

The chain carries TRBV18 and TRBJ1-2, with TRBD1 matching 8 bases. The V segment lost 3 bases and the J segment 6 bases; nucleotides outside the gene matches: 9. The CDR3 consists of 15 residues. Germline CDR1 and CDR2: KGHSH and LQKENI. The CDR3 loop reads CASSPGQDRVDGYTF. The CDR3 DNA sequence: TGTGCCAGCTCACCGGGACAGGACAGGGTAGATGGCTACACCTTC.

This chain connects TRBV5-1 to TRBJ2-1; 10 positions match TRBD2. In germline, CDR1 is SGHRS, CDR2 YFSETQ. The trim removed 0 bases at V and 6 bases at J, leaving 3 bases unmatched. The CDR3 spans 15 residues. The CDR3 DNA follows: TGCGCCAGCAGCTTGGGGTCTAGCGGGGGCAATGAGCAGTTCTTC. This gives the protein CASSLGSSGGNEQFF.

The chain links TRBV4-2 to TRBJ2-7; maybe TRBD1 (5 bases). V lost 3 bases and J lost 3, with 18 bases in between. This CDR3 contains 16 residues. Germline assignment: CDR1 LGHNA and CDR2 YNFKEQ. CDR3 DNA: TGTGCCAGCAGCCAGACCACTACGGGCCAGGGCTACGAGCAGTACTTC. As protein: CASSQTTTGQGYEQYF.

The chain couples TRBV15 to TRBJ2-2; 10 bases map to TRBD2. V shed 5 bases, J shed 5 bases, and the junction held 11 bases outside the gene matches. The CDR3 runs to 17 residues. CDR1 LNHNV and CDR2 YYDKDF come from the germline V gene (reference sequence). The DNA of the CDR3 is TGTGCCACCAGCCCGAGAGGTAGCGGGAGGCGAACCGGGGAGCTGTTTTTT. Translated, it gives CATSPRGSGRRTGELFF.

This clone was observed a single time. V is TRBV5-1 and J is TRBJ1-1; TRBD1 agrees at 11 bases. CDR3 size: 17 residues. The V and J ends lost 4 bases and 0 bases, in that order; junction bases with no gene match: 8. Germline loops: CDR1 SGHRS, CDR2 YFSETQ. The CDR3 sequence is CASSPRTGGLLNTEAFF. Written as DNA, the CDR3 is TGCGCCAGCAGCCCACGGACAGGGGGCCTTCTGAACACTGAAGCTTTCTTT.

The chain employs TRBV9 and TRBJ2-3, with 7 bases lining up with TRBD1. The CDR3 is made up of 15 amino acids. Germline CDR1 is SGDLS and CDR2 is YYNGEE. The V and J ends lost 1 base and 3 bases, in that order; junction bases with no gene match: 5. CDR3 sequence: CASSVQGVWTDTQYF. The CDR3, as DNA: TGTGCCAGCAGCGTACAGGGGGTCTGGACAGATACGCAGTATTTT.

The V gene is TRBV28, the J gene TRBJ2-1; D is possibly TRBD1 (5 bases). V lost 4 bases and J lost 9, with 10 bases in between. This CDR3 comprises 12 residues. Germline CDR1 is MDHEN and CDR2 is SYDVKM. As DNA, the CDR3 is TGTGCCAGCAGTTCAAGACAGAGTGAGCAGTTCTTC. Translation gives CASSSRQSEQFF.

The gene calls are TRBV6-5 and TRBJ2-7; 7 nucleotides agree with TRBD1. CDR1 is MNHEY, CDR2 SVGAGI, per germline. The CDR3 runs 14 residues. V gave up 8 bases and J gave up 2 bases; unmatched junction bases: 9. The CDR3 nucleotides are TGTGCCAGCTCGCCGTTACAGGGGACCTACGAGCAGTACTTC. Residues: CASSPLQGTYEQYF.

The rearrangement joins TRBV5-5 to TRBJ1-5; 7 bases align to TRBD1. The CDR3 spans 17 residues. Losses at the gene ends were 1 base for V and 4 bases for J; bases not matched to a gene: 11. Germline CDR1 reads SGHKS; CDR2 reads YYEKEE (reference sequence). DNA for the CDR3: TGTGCCAGCAGCTTGTCCCCAGACAGGGTAAGGAATCAGCCCCAGCATTTT. Translation: CASSLSPDRVRNQPQHF.

In the case of this clone: Other DNA sequences from this sample encode an identical CDR3 as well. The V and J genes are TRBV19 and TRBJ2-7, with 8 bases aligning to TRBD2. This CDR3 has 14 residues. Germline trimming cut 4 bases from V and 2 bases from J; bases unmatched to any gene: 4. The V gene's germline CDR1 is LNHDA and CDR2 SQIVND (reference sequence). The CDR3 spells CASSTPGLAYEQYF. CDR3 DNA sequence: TGTGCCAGTAGTACCCCGGGACTAGCCTACGAGCAGTACTTC.

This clone was found once. V and J are TRBV6-1 and TRBJ2-1; 10 bases are a match to TRBD2. The germline V gene has CDR1 MNHNS and CDR2 SASEGT. CDR3 length equals 15 residues. Trimming at V came to 3 bases and at J to 8 bases, leaving 7 bases not matched to a gene. CDR3 in DNA: TGTGCCAGCAGTGACGGGAGCGGGGGGGCTTATGAGCAGTTCTTC. This codes for CASSDGSGGAYEQFF.

The J gene is TRBJ2-7, the V gene TRBV19; D is perhaps TRBD1 (6 bases). This CDR3 has 13 amino acids. V was trimmed by 5 bases and J by 4 bases, leaving 12 bases between them. The germline V gene has CDR1 LNHDA and CDR2 SQIVND (reference sequence). CDR3 region: CASSYRDGYEQYF. Written as DNA, the CDR3 is TGTGCCAGTAGTTACAGGGATGGGTACGAGCAGTACTTC.

The chain joins TRBV5-6 to TRBJ1-6, with 7 positions matching TRBD1. With V trimmed by 5 bases and J by 4 bases, 9 bases remained unmatched. The CDR3 has 16 amino acids. Germline lookup yields CDR1 SGHDT and CDR2 YYEEEE. The CDR3 nucleotides read TGTGCCAGCAGGGGCCGGGACAGATTTTATAATTCACCCCTCCACTTT. Translation: CASRGRDRFYNSPLHF.

The rearrangement uses TRBV24-1 and TRBJ2-1; tentative D call: TRBD1 (6 bases). The CDR3 is made up of 16 amino acids. The germline gives CDR1 KGHDR, CDR2 SFDVKD. Deletions cut 1 base from V and 3 bases from J, with 12 bases between. The CDR3 spells CATSDFRQESYNEQFF. CDR3 bases: TGTGCCACCAGTGATTTTCGACAGGAAAGCTACAATGAGCAGTTCTTC.

The genes are TRBV5-1 and TRBJ2-7; TRBD1 is a possible D gene (6 bases). This CDR3 contains 17 residues. CDR1 and CDR2 from the germline V gene are SGHRS and YFSETQ. V lost 2 bases to trimming and J lost 2 bases, with 20 bases between them. The CDR3: CASSFLGPGTNPYEQYF. CDR3 bases: TGCGCCAGCAGCTTTTTAGGCCCCGGGACAAACCCCTACGAGCAGTACTTC.

The gene calls are TRBV7-9 and TRBJ1-1; D not certain. The V gene lost 5 bases and the J gene lost 3 bases, with 22 bases spanning the gap. From germline, CDR1 is SEHNR and CDR2 FQNEAQ (reference sequence). The CDR3 loop spans 17 amino acids. Here the CDR3 reads CASSPSSGSARYTEAFF. The CDR3 DNA is TGTGCCAGCAGCCCTAGCAGTGGCAGTGCGAGGTACACTGAAGCTTTCTTT.

The J gene is TRBJ2-3, the V gene TRBV5-1; TRBD2 aligns across 13 bases. This CDR3 is 16 amino acids long. The V gene's germline CDR1 is SGHRS and CDR2 YFSETQ. V trimming: 7 bases; J trimming: 2 bases; junction bases outside the gene matches: 7. The CDR3, as DNA: TGCGCCAGCCGACTGGGACTAGCGGGGACCACAGATACGCAGTATTTT. Translating it yields CASRLGLAGTTDTQYF.